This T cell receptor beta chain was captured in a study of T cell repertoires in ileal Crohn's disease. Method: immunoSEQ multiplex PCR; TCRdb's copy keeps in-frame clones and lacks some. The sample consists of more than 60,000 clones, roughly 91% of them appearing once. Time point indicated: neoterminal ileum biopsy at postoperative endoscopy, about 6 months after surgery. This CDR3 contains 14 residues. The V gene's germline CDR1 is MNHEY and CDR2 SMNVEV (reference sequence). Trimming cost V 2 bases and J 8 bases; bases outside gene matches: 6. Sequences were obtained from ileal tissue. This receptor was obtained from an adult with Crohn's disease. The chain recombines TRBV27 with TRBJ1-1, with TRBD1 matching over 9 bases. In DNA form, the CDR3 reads TGTGCCAGCAGTTTAGGGACAGGGATTCTCGAAGCTTTCTTT. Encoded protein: CASSLGTGILEAFF.